This TCR beta chain appears in the sequencing data of a study of metastatic and nonmetastatic thyroid tumors. Study at large: Comparison of repertoires was carried out across blood and tumor or nodule tissue from malignant and benign thyroid patients. Study observations and caveats: When malignant thyroid tumors were compared with benign nodules, TCR beta diversity was reportedly significantly higher in the malignant tumors. This held in both blood and tumor samples.

V dropped 6 bases and J dropped 0; count of bases not matched to a gene: 4. The CDR3 sequence is 15 residues long. Patients had received no treatment of any kind before thyroid surgery. This clone has only a few counts. Its matching antigen is unknown. In the source study's methods: Clinicopathological groups of papillary thyroid cancer showed CDR3 differences that were used to build a distant-metastasis classifier. TCRdb re-called the PCR reads via MiXCR. The V and J calls shown here were made by TCRdb, not taken from the authors' results. The sample carries around 44,000 clones, roughly 31% recorded once.

The TCR originated in a male donor with papillary thyroid cancer or a benign thyroid nodule (not recorded which). Some clones in this sample may be carry-over from other donors' samples. The sequenced material came from blood. J is TRBJ1-3 and V is TRBV12-3 or TRBV12-4; TRBD1 aligns across 8 bases. As DNA, the CDR3 is TGTGCCAGCAGCCGAACAGGGGGCTCTGGAAACACCATATATTTT. This codes for CASSRTGGSGNTIYF.